The 11 T cell receptor beta chains given below trace back to one sample, sequenced in a study of human T cells and chemical hapten exposure. One entry per CDR3 protein results from TCRdb running MiXCR on the RACE reads. The profile shows over 100,000 distinct CDR3 sequences, less than 10% of them singletons. Stated time point: patch test 2, 6 weeks after DPC sensitization. Treatment indicated: therapeutic diphenylcyclopropenone sensitization with weekly scalp DPC. The sequenced sample was whole blood, obtained in connection with sensitization to the hapten diphenylcyclopropenone (DPC). Receptors were obtained from a woman aged 40 to 55 with alopecia areata. Some clones in this sample may be carry-over from other donors' samples.

This clonotype was observed a few times. This chain connects TRBV12-3 or TRBV12-4 to TRBJ2-7; no clear D. The CDR3 runs 12 residues. Trimming cost V 3 bases and J 12 bases, with 15 bases left between them. The chain's CDR3 is CASSLALSDTYF. In DNA form, the CDR3 reads TGTGCCAGCAGTTTGGCCCTCTCGGATACGTACTTC.

This clonotype was recorded many times. This chain uses TRBV9 with TRBJ1-4; D is unresolved. Germline assignment: CDR1 SGDLS and CDR2 YYNGEE. Trimming pared 1 base from V and 4 bases from J, leaving 8 bases between. The CDR3 extends over 14 amino acids. CDR3 in DNA: TGTGCCAGCAGCGTACACGGATATAATGAAAAACTGTTTTTT. Translating gives CASSVHGYNEKLFF.

The V and J genes are TRBV7-2 and TRBJ2-3; D remains ambiguous. Trimming stripped 4 bases from V and 6 bases from J, with 11 bases between. Germline-derived CDR1 and CDR2 are SGHTA and FQGNSA. The CDR3 spans 13 residues. The CDR3 loop is CASSSLAVDTQYF. CDR3 in DNA: TGTGCCAGCAGCTCCTTAGCCGTTGATACGCAGTATTTT.

This clonotype was counted a few times. This chain connects TRBV10-3 to TRBJ2-3; D gene uncertain. The germline V gene encodes CDR1 ENHRY and CDR2 SYGVKD. Trimming left V 0 bases short and J 1 base short, with 5 bases between. The CDR3 extends over 14 amino acids. This CDR3 reads CAISESARTDTQYF. The CDR3 DNA is TGTGCCATCAGTGAGTCAGCCCGCACAGATACGCAGTATTTT.

This clonotype has at least ten counts. The V gene is TRBV24-1, the J gene TRBJ2-1; 9 bases fit TRBD2. CDR3 length: 15 amino acids. Germline V gene data show CDR1 as KGHDR and CDR2 as SFDVKD. V gave up 3 bases and J gave up 6 bases; unmatched junction bases: 5. The CDR3 protein is CATSDARLAVNEQFF. In DNA form, the CDR3 reads TGTGCCACCAGTGATGCTCGACTAGCGGTCAATGAGCAGTTCTTC.

This clonotype came up a few times. V and J are TRBV7-2 and TRBJ2-7; possible D gene TRBD2, 5 bases. The germline V gene encodes CDR1 SGHTA and CDR2 FQGNSA. The V gene lost 0 bases and the J gene lost 2 bases, with 14 bases spanning the gap. The CDR3 consists of 16 residues. CDR3 sequence reads: CASSLAATGKTYEQYF. The CDR3 nucleotides read TGTGCCAGCAGCTTAGCGGCGACGGGGAAAACCTACGAGCAGTACTTC.

This clonotype has just a few counts. The rearrangement joins TRBV20-1 to TRBJ2-5, with no clear D. CDR1 and CDR2 from the germline V gene are DFQATT and SNEGSKA (reference sequence). This CDR3 spans 11 amino acids. V was clipped by 6 bases and J by 5 bases, with 10 bases between them. The CDR3 DNA is TGCAGTGCCTTACTCGGGGAGACCCAGTACTTC. This encodes CSALLGETQYF.

The gene calls are TRBV5-4 and TRBJ1-4, with a tentative D call TRBD1 (6 bases). Germline CDR1 reads SGHNT; CDR2 reads YYREEE (reference sequence). The length of the CDR3 is 14 residues. V lost 4 bases to trimming and J lost 11 bases, with 18 bases between them. CDR3 sequence (DNA): TGTGCCAGCAGCGTCGGAGGGGGGTCGGAGAAACTGTTTTTT. Amino acid sequence: CASSVGGGSEKLFF.

This clonotype was counted at least ten times. Here the CDR3 reads CASSSGQGEGEKLFF. The CDR3 DNA reads as TGTGCCAGCAGTTCGGGACAGGGAGAGGGTGAAAAACTGTTTTTT. The chain links TRBV12-3 or TRBV12-4 to TRBJ1-4; 9 bases align to TRBD1. This CDR3 has 15 amino acids. The V and J ends lost 4 bases and 7 bases, in that order; junction bases with no gene match: 7.

This clonotype appeared many times. The V gene is TRBV7-2, the J gene TRBJ2-7; D unclear. In germline, CDR1 is SGHTA, CDR2 FQGNSA. The V end was cut by 2 bases, the J end by 3 bases, with 5 bases between. The length of the CDR3 is 12 residues. The CDR3 bases are TGTGCCAGCAGCTTAAAGGGCTACGAGCAGTACTTC. Translating it yields CASSLKGYEQYF.

This clonotype was seen at least ten times. V gene TRBV12-3 or TRBV12-4 combines with J gene TRBJ1-6, with TRBD1 matching 7 bases. This CDR3 is built from 12 residues. The junction had 2 bases not matched to a gene; V was cut back by 6 bases and J by 9 bases. The CDR3 here is CASSTGASPLHF. CDR3 coding DNA: TGTGCCAGCAGCACAGGGGCTTCACCCCTCCACTTT.